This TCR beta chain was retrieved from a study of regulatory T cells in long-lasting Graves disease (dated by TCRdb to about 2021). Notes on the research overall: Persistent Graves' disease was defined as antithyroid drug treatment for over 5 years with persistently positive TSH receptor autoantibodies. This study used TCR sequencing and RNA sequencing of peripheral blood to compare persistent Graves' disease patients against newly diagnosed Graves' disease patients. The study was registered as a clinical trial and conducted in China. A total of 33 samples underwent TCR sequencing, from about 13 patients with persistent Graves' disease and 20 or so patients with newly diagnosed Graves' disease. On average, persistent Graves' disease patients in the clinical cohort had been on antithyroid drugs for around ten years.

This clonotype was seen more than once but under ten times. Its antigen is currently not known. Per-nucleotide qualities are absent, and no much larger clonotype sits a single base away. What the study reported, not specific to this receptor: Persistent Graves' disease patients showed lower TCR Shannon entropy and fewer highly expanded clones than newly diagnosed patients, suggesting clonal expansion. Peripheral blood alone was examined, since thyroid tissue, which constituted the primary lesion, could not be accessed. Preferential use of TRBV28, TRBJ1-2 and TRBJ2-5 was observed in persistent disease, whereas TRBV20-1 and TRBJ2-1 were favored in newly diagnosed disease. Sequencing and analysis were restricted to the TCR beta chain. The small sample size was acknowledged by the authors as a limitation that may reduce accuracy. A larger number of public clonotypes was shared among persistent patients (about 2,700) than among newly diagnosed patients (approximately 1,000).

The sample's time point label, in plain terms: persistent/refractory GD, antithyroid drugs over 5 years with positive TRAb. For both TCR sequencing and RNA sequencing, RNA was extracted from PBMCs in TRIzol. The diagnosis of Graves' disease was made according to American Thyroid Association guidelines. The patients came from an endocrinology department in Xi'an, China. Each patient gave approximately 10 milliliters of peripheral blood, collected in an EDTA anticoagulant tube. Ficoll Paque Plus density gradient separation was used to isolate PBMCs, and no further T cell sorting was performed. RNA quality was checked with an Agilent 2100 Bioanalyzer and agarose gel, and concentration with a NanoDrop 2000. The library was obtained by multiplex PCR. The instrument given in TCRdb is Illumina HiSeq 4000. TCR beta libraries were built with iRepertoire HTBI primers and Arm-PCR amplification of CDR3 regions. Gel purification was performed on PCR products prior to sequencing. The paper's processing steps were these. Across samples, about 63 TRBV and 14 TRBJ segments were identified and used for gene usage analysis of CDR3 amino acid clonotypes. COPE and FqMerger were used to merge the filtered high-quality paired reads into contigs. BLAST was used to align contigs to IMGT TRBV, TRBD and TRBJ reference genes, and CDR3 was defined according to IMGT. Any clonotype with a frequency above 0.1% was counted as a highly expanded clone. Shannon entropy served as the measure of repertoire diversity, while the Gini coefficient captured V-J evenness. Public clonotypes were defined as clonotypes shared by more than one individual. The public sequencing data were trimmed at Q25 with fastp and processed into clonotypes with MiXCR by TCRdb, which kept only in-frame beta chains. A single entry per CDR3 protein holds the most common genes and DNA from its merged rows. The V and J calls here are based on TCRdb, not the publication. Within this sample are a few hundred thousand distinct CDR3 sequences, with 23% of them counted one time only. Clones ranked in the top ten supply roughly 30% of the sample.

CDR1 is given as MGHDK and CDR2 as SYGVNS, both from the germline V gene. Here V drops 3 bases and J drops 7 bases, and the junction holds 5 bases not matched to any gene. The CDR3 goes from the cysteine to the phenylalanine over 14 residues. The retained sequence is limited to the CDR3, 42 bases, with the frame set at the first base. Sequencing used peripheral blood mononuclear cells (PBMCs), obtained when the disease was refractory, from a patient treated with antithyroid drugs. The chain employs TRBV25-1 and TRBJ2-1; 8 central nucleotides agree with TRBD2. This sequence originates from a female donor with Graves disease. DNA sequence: TGTGCCAGCAGTGACGCGGGAGGCCGTAATGAGCAGTTCTTC. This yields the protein CASSDAGGRNEQFF.